These 13 T cell receptor beta chains share one sample of origin, sequenced in a study of CD8+ T cells in alopecia areata. Indicated treatment: oral pan-JAK inhibitor, 5-10 mg twice daily. Isolated RNA was reverse transcribed into cDNA used as the sequencing template. This table comes from immunoSEQ multiplex PCR, and its TCRdb copy is limited to in-frame clones, with some not included. The sample comprises 150,000 to 200,000 clones, 65% of which are singletons, and 0.91% rests with the top ten. Source: CD4+ T cells sorted from blood, taken at week 4, from a patient treated with tofacitinib. All receptors derive from a human donor with alopecia areata.

The chain employs TRBV5-1 and TRBJ2-1; weak D call: TRBD1 (6 bases). Trimming removed 7 bases at V and 6 bases at J, with 8 bases between. This CDR3 comprises 11 residues. Germline V gene data show CDR1 as SGHRS and CDR2 as YFSETQ. The CDR3 loop reads CASARGNEQFF. The CDR3 DNA follows: TGCGCCAGCGCCAGGGGCAATGAGCAGTTCTTC.

In its sample, this clone was seen a few times. The V call is TRBV23-1, the J call TRBJ1-5, with unresolved D. TRBV23-1 has ORF status, its function being uncertain. Trimming removed 11 bases from V and 7 bases from J, with 9 bases in between. The CDR3 totals 10 residues. CDR3 coding DNA: TGCGCCTGCCCAAGACAGCCCCAGCATTTT. Its translation is CACPRQPQHF.

The chain combines TRBV29-1 with TRBJ1-5; D not certain. Germline assignment: CDR1 SQVTM and CDR2 ANQGSEA. The CDR3 has 13 amino acids. Trimming left V 4 bases short and J 3 bases short, with 10 bases between. The CDR3 DNA sequence: TGCAGCGTTGGCGGGCAGGTCAATCAGCCCCAGCATTTT. It specifies CSVGGQVNQPQHF.

CDR3 DNA sequence: TGTGCCAGCAGTGACAGCAATGAAGCTTTCTTT. Its protein product is CASSDSNEAFF. This chain joins TRBV2 and TRBJ1-1; no definite D call. Germline CDR1 and CDR2: SNHLY and FYNNEI. Between the trimmed V and J ends, which lost 3 bases and 7 bases, there was a span of 6 bases. This CDR3 contains 11 residues. Looking up the rest from reference TRBV2 and TRBJ1-1 gives the full variable domain: EPEVTQTPSHQVTQMGQEVILRCVPISNHLYFYWYRQILGQKVEFLVSFYNNEISEKSEIFDDQFSVERPDGSNFTLKIRSTKLEDSAMYFCASSDSNEAFFGQGTRLTVV.

This chain links TRBV13 with TRBJ1-1; D remains unclear. Trimming took off 3 bases at V and 6 bases at J, with 11 bases between the two ends. This CDR3 has 13 amino acids. Looked up from germline, CDR1 is PRHDT and CDR2 is FYEKMQ (reference sequence). Written as DNA, the CDR3 is TGTGCCAGCAGCTTCCGACAAGTCTCTGAAGCTTTCTTT. Translation: CASSFRQVSEAFF.

CDR3 DNA: TGCAGCGTGGGGACTGGGACAGGGGGAGAGACCCAGTACTTC. Residues: CSVGTGTGGETQYF. This sequence joins TRBV29-1 and TRBJ2-5; 11 bases fit TRBD1. Germline trimming cut 6 bases from V and 4 bases from J; bases unmatched to any gene: 7. CDR3 length: 14 residues. Germline loops: CDR1 SQVTM, CDR2 ANQGSEA.

In nucleotides, the CDR3 is TGCGCCAGCAGCTTGGGTGGCGGCCAAGAGACCCAGTACTTC. This sequence encodes CASSLGGGQETQYF. This chain uses TRBV5-1 with TRBJ2-5, with D unresolved. The V end was cut by 0 bases, the J end by 1 base, with 7 bases between. The CDR3 runs to 14 residues. The V gene's germline CDR1 is SGHRS and CDR2 YFSETQ. Based on the CDR3 plus reference TRBV5-1 and TRBJ2-5, the full variable domain is KAGVTQTPRYLIKTRGQQVTLSCSPISGHRSVSWYQQTPGQGLQFLFEYFSETQRNKGNFPGRFSGRQFSNSRSEMNVSTLELGDSALYLCASSLGGGQETQYFGPGTRLLVL.

Here the CDR3 reads CAWGVLGVNYGYTF. DNA of the CDR3: TGTGCCTGGGGGGTACTGGGGGTAAACTATGGCTACACCTTC. The chain uses TRBV30 and TRBJ1-2; D is perhaps TRBD1 (5 bases). The CDR3 covers 14 residues. V was trimmed by 5 bases and J by 2 bases, leaving 15 bases between them. Germline V gene lookup returns CDR1 GTSNPN and CDR2 SVGIG (reference sequence).

This clone was detected only a few times. The chain recombines TRBV30 with TRBJ1-1; tentatively, D is TRBD1 (5 bases). Trimming took 0 bases from V and 4 from J, leaving 9 bases between them. Germline V gives CDR1 GTSNPN, CDR2 SVGIG (reference sequence). The length of the CDR3 is 13 residues. CDR3 sequence reads: CAWSVQGFTEAFF. CDR3 DNA sequence: TGTGCCTGGAGTGTTCAGGGATTCACTGAAGCTTTCTTT.

The rearrangement links TRBV18 to TRBJ2-3; D is uncertain. Trimming took off 3 bases at V and 4 bases at J, with 14 bases between the two ends. Germline assignment: CDR1 KGHSH and CDR2 LQKENI. The CDR3 has 15 residues. The CDR3 here is CASSPYQANADTQYF. CDR3 coding DNA: TGTGCCAGCTCACCGTACCAGGCCAACGCAGATACGCAGTATTTT.

The chain joins TRBV5-6 to TRBJ2-7, with 7 nucleotides matching TRBD1. In germline, CDR1 is SGHDT, CDR2 YYEEEE. The CDR3 sequence is 13 residues long. The trim removed 4 bases at V and 5 bases at J, leaving 6 bases unmatched. As DNA, the CDR3 is TGTGCCAGCAGCCTGACAGGGTTGGACGAGCAGTACTTC. Translating gives CASSLTGLDEQYF.

The chain recombines TRBV2 with TRBJ1-1; D gene uncertain. The CDR3 length is 13 residues. V gave up 7 bases and J gave up 0 bases, with 9 bases separating them. CDR1 and CDR2 (germline): SNHLY, FYNNEI. This CDR3 reads CASMAAMNTEAFF. The CDR3 DNA is TGTGCCAGCATGGCGGCTATGAACACTGAAGCTTTCTTT. The full variable domain, rest sourced from reference TRBV2 and TRBJ1-1, is EPEVTQTPSHQVTQMGQEVILRCVPISNHLYFYWYRQILGQKVEFLVSFYNNEISEKSEIFDDQFSVERPDGSNFTLKIRSTKLEDSAMYFCASMAAMNTEAFFGQGTRLTVV.

The rearrangement links TRBV7-9 to TRBJ1-1; D not certain. The CDR3 contains 13 residues. Germline V gene lookup returns CDR1 SEHNR and CDR2 FQNEAQ (reference sequence). Trimming pared 2 bases from V and 5 bases from J, leaving 9 bases between. The CDR3 here is CASSLWEMTEAFF. CDR3 bases: TGTGCCAGCAGCTTATGGGAGATGACTGAAGCTTTCTTT.